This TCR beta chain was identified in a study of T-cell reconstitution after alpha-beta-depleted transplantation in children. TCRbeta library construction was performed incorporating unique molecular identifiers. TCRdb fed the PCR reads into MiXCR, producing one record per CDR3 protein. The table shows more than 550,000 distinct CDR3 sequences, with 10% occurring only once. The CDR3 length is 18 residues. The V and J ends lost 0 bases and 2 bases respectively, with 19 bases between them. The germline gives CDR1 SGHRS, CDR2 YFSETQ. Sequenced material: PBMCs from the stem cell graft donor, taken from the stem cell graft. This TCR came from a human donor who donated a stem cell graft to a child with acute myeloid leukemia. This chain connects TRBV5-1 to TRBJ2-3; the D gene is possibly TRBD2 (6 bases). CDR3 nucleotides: TGCGCCAGCAGCTTGGAGGGCTTAGCGGACGAACTCACAGATACGCAGTATTTT. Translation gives CASSLEGLADELTDTQYF.